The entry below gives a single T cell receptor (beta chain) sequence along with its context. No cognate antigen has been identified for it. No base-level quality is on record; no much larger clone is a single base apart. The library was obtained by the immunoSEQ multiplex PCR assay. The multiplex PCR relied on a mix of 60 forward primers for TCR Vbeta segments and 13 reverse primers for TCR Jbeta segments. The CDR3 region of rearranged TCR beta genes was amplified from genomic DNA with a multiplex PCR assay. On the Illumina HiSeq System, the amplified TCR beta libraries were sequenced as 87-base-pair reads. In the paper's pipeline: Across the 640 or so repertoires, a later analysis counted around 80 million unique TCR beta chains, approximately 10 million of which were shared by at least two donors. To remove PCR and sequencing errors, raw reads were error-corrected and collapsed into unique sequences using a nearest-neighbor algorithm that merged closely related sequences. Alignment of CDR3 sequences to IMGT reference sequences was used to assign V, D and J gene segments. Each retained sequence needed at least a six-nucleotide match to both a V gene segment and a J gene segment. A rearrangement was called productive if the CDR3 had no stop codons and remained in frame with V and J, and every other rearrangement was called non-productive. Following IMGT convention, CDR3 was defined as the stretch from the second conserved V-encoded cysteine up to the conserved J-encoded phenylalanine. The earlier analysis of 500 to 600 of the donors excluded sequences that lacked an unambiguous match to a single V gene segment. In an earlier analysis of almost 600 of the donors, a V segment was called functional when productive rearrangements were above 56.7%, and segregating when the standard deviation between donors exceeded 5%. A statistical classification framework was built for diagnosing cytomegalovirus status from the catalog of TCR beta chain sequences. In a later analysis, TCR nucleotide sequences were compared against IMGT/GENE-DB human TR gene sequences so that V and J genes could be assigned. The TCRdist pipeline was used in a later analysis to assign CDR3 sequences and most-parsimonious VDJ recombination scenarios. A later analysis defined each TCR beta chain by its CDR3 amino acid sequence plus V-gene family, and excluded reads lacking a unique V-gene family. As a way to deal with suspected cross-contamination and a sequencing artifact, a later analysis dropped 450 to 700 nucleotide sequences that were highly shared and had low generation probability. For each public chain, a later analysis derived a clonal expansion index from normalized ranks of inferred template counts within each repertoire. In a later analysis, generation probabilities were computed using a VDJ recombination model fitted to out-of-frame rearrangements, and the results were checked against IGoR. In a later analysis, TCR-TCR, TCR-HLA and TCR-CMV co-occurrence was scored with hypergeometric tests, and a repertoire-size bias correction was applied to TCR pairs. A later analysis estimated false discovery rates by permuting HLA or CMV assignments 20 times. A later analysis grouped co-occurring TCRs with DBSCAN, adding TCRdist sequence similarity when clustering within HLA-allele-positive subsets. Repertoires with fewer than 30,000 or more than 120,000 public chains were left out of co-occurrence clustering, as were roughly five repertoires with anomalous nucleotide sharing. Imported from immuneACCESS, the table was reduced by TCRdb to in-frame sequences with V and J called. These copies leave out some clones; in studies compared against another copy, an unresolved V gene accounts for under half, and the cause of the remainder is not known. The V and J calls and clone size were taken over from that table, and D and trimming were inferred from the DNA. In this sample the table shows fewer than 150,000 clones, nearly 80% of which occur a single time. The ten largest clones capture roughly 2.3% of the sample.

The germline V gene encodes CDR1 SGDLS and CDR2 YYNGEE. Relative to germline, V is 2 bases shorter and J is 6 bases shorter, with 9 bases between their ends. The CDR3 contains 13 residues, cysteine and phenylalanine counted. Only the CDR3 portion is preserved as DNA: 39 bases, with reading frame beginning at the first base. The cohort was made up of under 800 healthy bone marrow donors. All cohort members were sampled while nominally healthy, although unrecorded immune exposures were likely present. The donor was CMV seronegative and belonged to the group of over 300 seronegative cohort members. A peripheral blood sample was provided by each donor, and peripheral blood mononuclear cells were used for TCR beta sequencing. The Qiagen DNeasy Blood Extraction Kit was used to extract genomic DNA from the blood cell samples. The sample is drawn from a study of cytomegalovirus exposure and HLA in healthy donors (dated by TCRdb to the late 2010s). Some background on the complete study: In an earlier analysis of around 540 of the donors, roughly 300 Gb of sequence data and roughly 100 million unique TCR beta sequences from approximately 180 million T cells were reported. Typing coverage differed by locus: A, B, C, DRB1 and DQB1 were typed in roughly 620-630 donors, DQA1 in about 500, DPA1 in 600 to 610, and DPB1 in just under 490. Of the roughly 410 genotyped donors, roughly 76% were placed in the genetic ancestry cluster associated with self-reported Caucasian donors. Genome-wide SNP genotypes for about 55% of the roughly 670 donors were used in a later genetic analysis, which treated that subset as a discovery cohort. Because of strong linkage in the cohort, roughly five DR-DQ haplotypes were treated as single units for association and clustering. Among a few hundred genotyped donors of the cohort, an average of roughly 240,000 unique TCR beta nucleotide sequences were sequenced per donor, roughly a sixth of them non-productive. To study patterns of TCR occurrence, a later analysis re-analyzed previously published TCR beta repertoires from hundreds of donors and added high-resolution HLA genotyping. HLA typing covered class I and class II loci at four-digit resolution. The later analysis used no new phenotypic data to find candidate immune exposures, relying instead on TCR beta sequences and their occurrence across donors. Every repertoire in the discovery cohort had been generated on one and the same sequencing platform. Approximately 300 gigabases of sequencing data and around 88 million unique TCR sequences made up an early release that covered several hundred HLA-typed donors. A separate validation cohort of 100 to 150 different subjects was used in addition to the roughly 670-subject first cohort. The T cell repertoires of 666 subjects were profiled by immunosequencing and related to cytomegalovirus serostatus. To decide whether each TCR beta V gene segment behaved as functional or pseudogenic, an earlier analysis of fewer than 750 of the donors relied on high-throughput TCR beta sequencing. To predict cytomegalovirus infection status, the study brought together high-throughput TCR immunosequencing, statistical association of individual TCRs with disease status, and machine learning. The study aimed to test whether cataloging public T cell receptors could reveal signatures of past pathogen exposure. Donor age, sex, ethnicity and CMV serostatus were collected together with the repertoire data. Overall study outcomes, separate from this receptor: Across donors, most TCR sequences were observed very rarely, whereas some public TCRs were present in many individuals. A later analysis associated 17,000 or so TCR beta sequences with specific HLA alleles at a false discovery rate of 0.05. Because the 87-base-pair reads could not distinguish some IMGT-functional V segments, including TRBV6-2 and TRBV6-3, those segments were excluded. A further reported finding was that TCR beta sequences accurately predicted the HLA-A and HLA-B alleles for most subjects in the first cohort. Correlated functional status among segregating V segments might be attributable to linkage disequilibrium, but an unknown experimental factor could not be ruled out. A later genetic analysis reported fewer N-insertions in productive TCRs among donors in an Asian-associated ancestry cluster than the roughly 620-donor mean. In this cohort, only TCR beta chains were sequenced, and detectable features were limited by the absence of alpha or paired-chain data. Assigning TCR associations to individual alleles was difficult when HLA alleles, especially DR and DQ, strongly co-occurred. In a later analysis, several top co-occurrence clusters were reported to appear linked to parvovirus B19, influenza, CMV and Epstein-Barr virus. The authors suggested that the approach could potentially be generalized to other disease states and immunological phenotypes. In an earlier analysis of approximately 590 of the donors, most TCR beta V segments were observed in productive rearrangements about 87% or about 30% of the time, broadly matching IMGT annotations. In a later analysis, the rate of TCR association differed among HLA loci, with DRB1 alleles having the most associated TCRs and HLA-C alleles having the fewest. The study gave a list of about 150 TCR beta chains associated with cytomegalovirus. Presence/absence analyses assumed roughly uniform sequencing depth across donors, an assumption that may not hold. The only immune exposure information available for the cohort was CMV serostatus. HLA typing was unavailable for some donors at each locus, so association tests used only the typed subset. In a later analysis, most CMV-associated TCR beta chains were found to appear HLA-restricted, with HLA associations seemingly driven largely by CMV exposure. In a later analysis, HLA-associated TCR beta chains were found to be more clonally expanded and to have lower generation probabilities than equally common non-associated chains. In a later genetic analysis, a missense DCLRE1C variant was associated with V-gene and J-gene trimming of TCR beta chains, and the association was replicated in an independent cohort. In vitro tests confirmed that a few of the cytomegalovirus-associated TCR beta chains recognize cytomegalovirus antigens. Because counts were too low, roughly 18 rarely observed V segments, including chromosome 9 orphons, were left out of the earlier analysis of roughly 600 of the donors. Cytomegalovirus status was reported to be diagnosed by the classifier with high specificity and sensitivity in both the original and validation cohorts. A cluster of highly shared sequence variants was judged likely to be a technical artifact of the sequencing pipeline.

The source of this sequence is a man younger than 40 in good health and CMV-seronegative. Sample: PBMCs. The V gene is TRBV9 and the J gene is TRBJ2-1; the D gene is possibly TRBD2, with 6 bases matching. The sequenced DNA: TGTGCCAGCAGCGTGGGACTCAGCAATGAGCAGTTCTTC. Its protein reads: CASSVGLSNEQFF.